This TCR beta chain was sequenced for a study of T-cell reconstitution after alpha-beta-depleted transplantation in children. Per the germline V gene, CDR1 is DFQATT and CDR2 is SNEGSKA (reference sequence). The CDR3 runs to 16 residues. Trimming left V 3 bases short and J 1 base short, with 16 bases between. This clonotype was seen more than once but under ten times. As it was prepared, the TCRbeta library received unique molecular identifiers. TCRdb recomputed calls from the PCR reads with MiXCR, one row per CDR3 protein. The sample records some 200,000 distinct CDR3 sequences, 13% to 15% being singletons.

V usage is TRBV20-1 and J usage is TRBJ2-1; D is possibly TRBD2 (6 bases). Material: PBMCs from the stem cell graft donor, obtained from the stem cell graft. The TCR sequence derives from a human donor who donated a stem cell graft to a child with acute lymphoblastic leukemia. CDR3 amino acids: CSASPEERVSYNEQFF. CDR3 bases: TGCAGTGCTAGTCCTGAGGAGCGGGTTTCCTACAATGAGCAGTTCTTC.